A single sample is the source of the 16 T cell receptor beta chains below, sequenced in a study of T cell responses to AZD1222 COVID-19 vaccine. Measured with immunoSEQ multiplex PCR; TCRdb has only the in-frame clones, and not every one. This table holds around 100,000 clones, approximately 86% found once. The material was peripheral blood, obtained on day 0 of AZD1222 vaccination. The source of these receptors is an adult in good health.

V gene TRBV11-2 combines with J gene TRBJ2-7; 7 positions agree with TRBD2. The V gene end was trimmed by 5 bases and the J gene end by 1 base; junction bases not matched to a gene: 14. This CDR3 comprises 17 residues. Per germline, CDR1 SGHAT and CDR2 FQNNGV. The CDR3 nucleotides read TGTGCCAGCAGCCCGCTAATCGGGGGAGGGACGTCCTACGAGCAGTACTTC. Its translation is CASSPLIGGGTSYEQYF.

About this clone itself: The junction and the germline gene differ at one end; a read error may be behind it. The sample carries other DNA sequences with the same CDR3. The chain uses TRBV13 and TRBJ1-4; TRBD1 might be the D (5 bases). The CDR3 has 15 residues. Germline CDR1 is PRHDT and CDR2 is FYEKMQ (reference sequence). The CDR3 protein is CASRRWGQINEKLFF. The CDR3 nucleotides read TGTGCCAGCAGACGTTGGGGCCAGATTAATGAAAAACTATTTTTT. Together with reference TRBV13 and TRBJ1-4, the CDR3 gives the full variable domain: AAGVIQSPRHLIKEKRETATLKCYPIPRHDTVYWYQQGPGQDPQFLISFYEKMQSDKGSIPDRFSAQQFSDYHSELNMSSLELGDSALYFCASRRWGQINEKLFFGSGTQLSVL.

This chain's CDR3 is CASRRTQGDYGYTF. The CDR3 region has the DNA TGTGCCAGCAGACGGACACAGGGCGACTATGGCTACACCTTC. This chain joins TRBV9 and TRBJ1-2; a possible D gene is TRBD1 (6 bases). The V end was cut by 5 bases, the J end by 3 bases, with 14 bases between. Germline loops: CDR1 SGDLS, CDR2 YYNGEE. The CDR3 covers 14 residues.

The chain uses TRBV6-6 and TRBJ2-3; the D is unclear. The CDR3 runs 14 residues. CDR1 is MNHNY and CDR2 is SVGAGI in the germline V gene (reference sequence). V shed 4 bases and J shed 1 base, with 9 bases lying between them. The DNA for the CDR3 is TGTGCCAGCAGTTTCCTGTTCGGCACAGATACGCAGTATTTT. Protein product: CASSFLFGTDTQYF.

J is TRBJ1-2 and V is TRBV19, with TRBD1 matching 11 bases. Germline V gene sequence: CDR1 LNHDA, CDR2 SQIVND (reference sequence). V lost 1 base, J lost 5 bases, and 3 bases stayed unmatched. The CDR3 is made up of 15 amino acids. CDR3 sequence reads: CASSIGTGGGYGYTF. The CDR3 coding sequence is TGTGCCAGTAGTATAGGGACAGGGGGCGGATATGGCTACACCTTC. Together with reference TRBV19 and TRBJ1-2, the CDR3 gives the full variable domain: DGGITQSPKYLFRKEGQNVTLSCEQNLNHDAMYWYRQDPGQGLRLIYYSQIVNDFQKGDIAEGYSVSREKKESFPLTVTSAQKNPTAFYLCASSIGTGGGYGYTFGSGTRLTVV.

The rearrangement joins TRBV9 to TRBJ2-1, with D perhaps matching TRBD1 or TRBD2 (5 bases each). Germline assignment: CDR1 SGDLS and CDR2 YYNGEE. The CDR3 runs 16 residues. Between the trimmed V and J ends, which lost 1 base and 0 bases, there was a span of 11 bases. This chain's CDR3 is CASSVIGTASYNEQFF. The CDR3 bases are TGTGCCAGCAGCGTAATCGGGACCGCCTCCTACAATGAGCAGTTCTTC.

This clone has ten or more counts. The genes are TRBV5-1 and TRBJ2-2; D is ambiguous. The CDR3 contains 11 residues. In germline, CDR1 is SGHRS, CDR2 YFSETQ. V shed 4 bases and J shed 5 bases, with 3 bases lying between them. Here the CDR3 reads CASSETGELFF. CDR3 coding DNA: TGCGCCAGCAGCGAGACCGGGGAGCTGTTTTTT.

The CDR3 loop reads CASSLATEVGDEQFF. The CDR3 DNA is TGTGCCAGCAGCTTAGCGACAGAGGTGGGCGATGAGCAGTTCTTC. This chain connects TRBV7-2 to TRBJ2-1; tentatively, D is TRBD1 (5 bases). Trimming stripped 0 bases from V and 8 bases from J, with 14 bases between. Germline CDR1 reads SGHTA; CDR2 reads FQGNSA. The CDR3 length is 15 residues.

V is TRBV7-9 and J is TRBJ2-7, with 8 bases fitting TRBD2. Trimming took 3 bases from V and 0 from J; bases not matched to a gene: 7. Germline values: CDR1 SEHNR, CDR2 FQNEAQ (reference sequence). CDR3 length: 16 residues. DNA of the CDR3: TGTGCCAGCAGCTTCTCGCCAGCGGGGGTCTCCTACGAGCAGTACTTC. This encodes CASSFSPAGVSYEQYF. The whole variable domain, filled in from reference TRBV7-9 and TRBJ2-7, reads DTGVSQNPRHKITKRGQNVTFRCDPISEHNRLYWYRQTLGQGPEFLTYFQNEAQLEKSRLLSDRFSAERPKGSFSTLEIQRTEQGDSAMYLCASSFSPAGVSYEQYFGPGTRLTVT.

In DNA, the CDR3 is TGTGCCTGGAGTGTAGTCTCAGGGGCCGGGGCTTTCTTT. As protein: CAWSVVSGAGAFF. The chain combines TRBV30 with TRBJ1-1; TRBD1 might be the D (6 bases). CDR1 and CDR2 (germline): GTSNPN, SVGIG (reference sequence). This CDR3 is 13 amino acids long. The ends were cut back, 0 bases at V and 11 bases at J, with 16 bases in the middle.

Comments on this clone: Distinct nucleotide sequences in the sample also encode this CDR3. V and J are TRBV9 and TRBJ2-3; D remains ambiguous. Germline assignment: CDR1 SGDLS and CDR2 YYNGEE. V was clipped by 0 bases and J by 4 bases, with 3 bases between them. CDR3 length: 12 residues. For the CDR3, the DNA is TGTGCCAGCAGCGTAGGGTCAGATACGCAGTATTTT. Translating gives CASSVGSDTQYF.

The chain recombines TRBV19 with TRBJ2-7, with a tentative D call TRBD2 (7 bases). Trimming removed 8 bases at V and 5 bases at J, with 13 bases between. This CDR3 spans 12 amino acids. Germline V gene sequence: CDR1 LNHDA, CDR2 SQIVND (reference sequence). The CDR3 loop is CASAGRGNEQYF. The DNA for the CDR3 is TGTGCCAGTGCAGGGAGGGGGAACGAGCAGTACTTC. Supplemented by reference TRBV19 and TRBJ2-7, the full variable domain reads DGGITQSPKYLFRKEGQNVTLSCEQNLNHDAMYWYRQDPGQGLRLIYYSQIVNDFQKGDIAEGYSVSREKKESFPLTVTSAQKNPTAFYLCASAGRGNEQYFGPGTRLTVT.

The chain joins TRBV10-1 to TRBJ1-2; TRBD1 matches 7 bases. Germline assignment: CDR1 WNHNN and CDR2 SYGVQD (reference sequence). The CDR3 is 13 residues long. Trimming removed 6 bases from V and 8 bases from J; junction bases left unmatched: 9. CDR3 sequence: CASRQGSHRGYTF. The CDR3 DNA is TGCGCCAGCAGACAGGGGTCGCATCGGGGCTACACCTTC.

CDR3 DNA: TGTGCCAGCAGCCAAGTCTGGGGGCCCTCCAATGAGCAGTTCTTC. Amino acid sequence: CASSQVWGPSNEQFF. The chain couples TRBV3-1 (or the pseudogene TRBV3-2) to TRBJ2-1, with D possibly TRBD1 on 6 matching bases. The CDR3 is 15 residues long. The germline V gene encodes CDR1 LGHDT and CDR2 YNNKEL (reference sequence). The V and J ends lost 1 base and 6 bases respectively, with 13 bases between them.

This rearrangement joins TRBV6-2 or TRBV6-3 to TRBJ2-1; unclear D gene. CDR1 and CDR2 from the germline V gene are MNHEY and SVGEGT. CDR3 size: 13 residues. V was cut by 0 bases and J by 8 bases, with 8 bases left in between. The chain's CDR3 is CASSYSWAHEQFF. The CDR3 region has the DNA TGTGCCAGCAGTTACTCCTGGGCGCATGAGCAGTTCTTC.

DNA of the CDR3: TGTGCCAGCTCACCTTCCAAGTCGAACACTGAAGCTTTCTTT. Protein product: CASSPSKSNTEAFF. The J gene is TRBJ1-1, the V gene TRBV18; no definite D call. Per germline, CDR1 KGHSH and CDR2 LQKENI. The germline V and J ends were trimmed by 3 bases and 1 base, with 9 bases remaining between them. The CDR3 runs 14 residues.